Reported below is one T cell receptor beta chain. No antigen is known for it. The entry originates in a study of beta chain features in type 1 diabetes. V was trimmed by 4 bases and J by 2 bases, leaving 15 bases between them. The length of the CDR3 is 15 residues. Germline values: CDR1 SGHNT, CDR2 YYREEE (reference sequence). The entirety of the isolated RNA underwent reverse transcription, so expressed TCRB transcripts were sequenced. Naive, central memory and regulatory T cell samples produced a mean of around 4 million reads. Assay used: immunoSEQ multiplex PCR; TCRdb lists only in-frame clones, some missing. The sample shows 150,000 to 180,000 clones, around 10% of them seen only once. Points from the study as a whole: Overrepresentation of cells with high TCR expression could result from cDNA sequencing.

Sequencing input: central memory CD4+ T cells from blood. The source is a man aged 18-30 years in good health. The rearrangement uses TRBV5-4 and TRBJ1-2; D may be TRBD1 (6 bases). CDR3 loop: CASSPQGGNNYGYTF. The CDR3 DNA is TGTGCCAGCAGCCCCCAAGGGGGAAACAACTATGGCTACACCTTC.